The 3 T cell receptor beta chains below come from one sample, sequenced in a study of blood T cell repertoires in COVID-19. Using immunoSEQ multiplex PCR, the repertoire was profiled, and TCRdb retains in-frame clones only, with some absent. The sample carries 25,000 to 30,000 clones, approximately 90% recorded once. The sample consisted of peripheral blood. These receptors originate from a human donor in a cohort sampled during active COVID-19.

This chain joins TRBV30 and TRBJ2-1; 9 nucleotides match TRBD2. Germline V gene lookup returns CDR1 GTSNPN and CDR2 SVGIG (reference sequence). This CDR3 has 16 residues. J was trimmed by 5 bases and V by 0 bases; bases with no gene match: 8. The CDR3 here is CAWSVWSVAGDNEQFF. The CDR3 DNA is TGTGCCTGGAGTGTATGGTCCGTAGCGGGGGACAATGAGCAGTTCTTC.

This clone has only one observation. The V gene is TRBV6-8, the J gene TRBJ2-1; D remains ambiguous. With 3 bases removed from V and 7 bases from J, the gap between germline ends came to 4 bases. Germline loops: CDR1 MNHGY, CDR2 SAAAGT. CDR3 size: 11 residues. The CDR3 here is CASSYSNEQFF. For the CDR3, the DNA is TGTGCCAGCAGTTATTCAAATGAGCAGTTCTTC.

This chain joins TRBV2 and TRBJ2-7; TRBD2 matches 10 bases. The CDR3 contains 14 residues. The germline V gene encodes CDR1 SNHLY and CDR2 FYNNEI. V lost 7 bases, J lost 0 bases, and 3 bases stayed unmatched. The CDR3 spells CASTASGSSYEQYF. In DNA, the CDR3 is TGTGCCAGCACGGCTAGCGGGAGCTCCTACGAGCAGTACTTC. The full variable domain, rest sourced from reference TRBV2 and TRBJ2-7, is EPEVTQTPSHQVTQMGQEVILRCVPISNHLYFYWYRQILGQKVEFLVSFYNNEISEKSEIFDDQFSVERPDGSNFTLKIRSTKLEDSAMYFCASTASGSSYEQYFGPGTRLTVT.